This entry lists 13 T cell receptor beta chains sequenced from one sample in a study of T cells in Graves' hyperthyroidism and ophthalmopathy. Amplification yielded TCR beta CDR3 regions, with RNA transcripts as the source. The study used the HTBI primer set for a first-round RT-PCR of the TCR CDR3. TCRdb fed the multiplex PCR reads into MiXCR, producing one record per CDR3 protein. The sample yields about 520,000 distinct CDR3 sequences, roughly 20% seen once. Sample: blood. Source of these receptors: a man aged 18 to 35 with Graves' hyperthyroidism.

This clonotype was seen a few times. Since the CDR3 does not end with the conserved phenylalanine or tryptophan, this likely comes from a read error. The V and J genes are TRBV28 and TRBJ1-2; D uncertain. CDR3 length equals 11 residues. V lost 5 bases and J lost 4, with 5 bases in between. CDR1 is MDHEN, CDR2 SYDVKM, per germline. The CDR3, as DNA: TGTGCCAGCAGTACAGTCTATGGCTACACCCTC. Encoded protein: CASSTVYGYTL.

The rearrangement joins TRBV20-1 to TRBJ1-5, with D tentatively TRBD1 (5 bases). The V gene's germline CDR1 is DFQATT and CDR2 SNEGSKA (reference sequence). The CDR3 runs 14 residues. The V and J ends lost 0 bases and 8 bases respectively, with 14 bases between them. CDR3 coding DNA: TGCAGTGCTAGAGACATGGCAAAAGGGGAGCCCCAGCATTTT. Its translation: CSARDMAKGEPQHF.

This clonotype was observed at least ten times. V usage is TRBV6-1 and J usage is TRBJ2-7; the D gene is possibly TRBD2 (5 bases). The CDR3 has 15 residues. Germline CDR1 MNHNS, CDR2 SASEGT. V shed 0 bases and J shed 5 bases, with 14 bases lying between them. The CDR3 sequence: CASSEARPGMDEQYF. The CDR3, as DNA: TGTGCCAGCAGTGAAGCGCGCCCGGGGATGGACGAGCAGTACTTC.

The J gene is TRBJ2-5, the V gene TRBV6-5, with 12 bases identical to TRBD1. Germline V CDR1 and CDR2: MNHEY, SVGAGI. J gave up 3 bases and V 2 bases, and 4 bases lay outside the gene matches. The CDR3 runs 16 residues. Here the CDR3 reads CASSYGTGGAKETQYF. The CDR3 DNA is TGTGCCAGCAGTTACGGGACAGGGGGCGCGAAAGAGACCCAGTACTTC.

The chain combines TRBV27 with TRBJ2-7; 8 bases fit TRBD2. After removal of 4 bases from V and 2 bases from J, the junction contained 10 bases not matched to a gene. CDR1 and CDR2 (germline): MNHEY, SMNVEV (reference sequence). The CDR3 is made up of 16 amino acids. CDR3 loop: CASSSLLRGATYEQYF. Here the CDR3 DNA reads TGTGCCAGCAGTTCCCTCCTGCGGGGGGCCACCTACGAGCAGTACTTC.

This chain links TRBV12-3 or TRBV12-4 with TRBJ1-1, with 9 nucleotides matching TRBD1. V lost 6 bases to trimming and J lost 3 bases; unmatched junction nucleotides: 8. This CDR3 has 15 residues. The CDR3 loop is CASRTTGGLDTEAFF. DNA of the CDR3: TGTGCCAGCAGGACCACAGGGGGCTTAGACACTGAAGCTTTCTTT.

This clonotype has ten or more counts. V usage is TRBV7-9 and J usage is TRBJ2-7; TRBD2 is a possible D gene (7 bases). V was pared by 3 bases and J by 4 bases, with 16 bases between. The CDR3 spans 15 residues. Germline V lookup: CDR1 SEHNR, CDR2 FQNEAQ (reference sequence). CDR3 sequence reads: CASSFPSGGGYEQYF. The CDR3 DNA sequence: TGTGCCAGCAGCTTCCCCTCGGGGGGCGGATACGAGCAGTACTTC.

In its sample, this clonotype was seen many times. The rearrangement joins TRBV20-1 to TRBJ1-5, with 11 bases that match TRBD1. V lost 2 bases and J lost 2; bases outside the gene matches: 2. Looked up from germline, CDR1 is DFQATT and CDR2 is SNEGSKA (reference sequence). The CDR3 contains 15 residues. This CDR3 is CSARSGQGGNQPQHF. As DNA, the CDR3 is TGCAGTGCTAGATCGGGACAGGGGGGCAATCAGCCCCAGCATTTT.

V gene TRBV6-2 or TRBV6-3 combines with J gene TRBJ2-2; 15 bases align to TRBD2. The CDR3 has 18 residues. Germline V gene sequence: CDR1 MNHEY, CDR2 SVGEGT. V dropped 6 bases and J dropped 5; count of bases not matched to a gene: 10. DNA for the CDR3: TGTGCCAGCAGCCCAGGACTAGCGGGAGGGCCATGGACCGGGGAGCTGTTTTTT. Translation gives CASSPGLAGGPWTGELFF.

This clonotype was counted ten times or more. The V call is TRBV28, the J call TRBJ1-1; D is possibly TRBD1 (5 bases). The germline V gene has CDR1 MDHEN and CDR2 SYDVKM. V lost 7 bases, J lost 6 bases, and 12 bases lay in between. The CDR3 totals 12 residues. The CDR3 loop is CASNPGGSEAFF. In DNA, the CDR3 is TGTGCCAGCAACCCGGGGGGGTCTGAAGCTTTCTTT.

Ten or more counts support this clonotype. V and J are TRBV3-1 and TRBJ2-7; D gene ambiguous. The CDR3 length is 14 residues. Deletions cut 0 bases from V and 4 bases from J, with 10 bases between. Germline V lookup: CDR1 LGHDT, CDR2 YNNKEL (reference sequence). The CDR3 sequence: CASSQEAEDYEQYF. The CDR3 region has the DNA TGTGCCAGCAGCCAAGAGGCGGAAGATTACGAGCAGTACTTC.

This clonotype was detected many times. A much larger clone lies a single base off, so this may be a read error. The rearrangement joins TRBV12-3 or TRBV12-4 to TRBJ1-2, with a weak D call TRBD1 (5 bases). The CDR3 extends over 13 amino acids. The CDR3 region is CASSTRGHYGCTF. CDR3 sequence (DNA): TGTGCCAGCAGTACTCGCGGACACTATGGCTGCACCTTC.

The genes are TRBV2 and TRBJ1-5; D is possibly TRBD1 (5 bases). Between the trimmed V and J ends, which lost 8 bases and 3 bases, there was a span of 8 bases. Germline CDR1 is SNHLY and CDR2 is FYNNEI. This CDR3 has 12 amino acids. CDR3 sequence: CASDSFNQPQHF. The CDR3 DNA is TGTGCCAGCGACAGCTTCAATCAGCCCCAGCATTTT.